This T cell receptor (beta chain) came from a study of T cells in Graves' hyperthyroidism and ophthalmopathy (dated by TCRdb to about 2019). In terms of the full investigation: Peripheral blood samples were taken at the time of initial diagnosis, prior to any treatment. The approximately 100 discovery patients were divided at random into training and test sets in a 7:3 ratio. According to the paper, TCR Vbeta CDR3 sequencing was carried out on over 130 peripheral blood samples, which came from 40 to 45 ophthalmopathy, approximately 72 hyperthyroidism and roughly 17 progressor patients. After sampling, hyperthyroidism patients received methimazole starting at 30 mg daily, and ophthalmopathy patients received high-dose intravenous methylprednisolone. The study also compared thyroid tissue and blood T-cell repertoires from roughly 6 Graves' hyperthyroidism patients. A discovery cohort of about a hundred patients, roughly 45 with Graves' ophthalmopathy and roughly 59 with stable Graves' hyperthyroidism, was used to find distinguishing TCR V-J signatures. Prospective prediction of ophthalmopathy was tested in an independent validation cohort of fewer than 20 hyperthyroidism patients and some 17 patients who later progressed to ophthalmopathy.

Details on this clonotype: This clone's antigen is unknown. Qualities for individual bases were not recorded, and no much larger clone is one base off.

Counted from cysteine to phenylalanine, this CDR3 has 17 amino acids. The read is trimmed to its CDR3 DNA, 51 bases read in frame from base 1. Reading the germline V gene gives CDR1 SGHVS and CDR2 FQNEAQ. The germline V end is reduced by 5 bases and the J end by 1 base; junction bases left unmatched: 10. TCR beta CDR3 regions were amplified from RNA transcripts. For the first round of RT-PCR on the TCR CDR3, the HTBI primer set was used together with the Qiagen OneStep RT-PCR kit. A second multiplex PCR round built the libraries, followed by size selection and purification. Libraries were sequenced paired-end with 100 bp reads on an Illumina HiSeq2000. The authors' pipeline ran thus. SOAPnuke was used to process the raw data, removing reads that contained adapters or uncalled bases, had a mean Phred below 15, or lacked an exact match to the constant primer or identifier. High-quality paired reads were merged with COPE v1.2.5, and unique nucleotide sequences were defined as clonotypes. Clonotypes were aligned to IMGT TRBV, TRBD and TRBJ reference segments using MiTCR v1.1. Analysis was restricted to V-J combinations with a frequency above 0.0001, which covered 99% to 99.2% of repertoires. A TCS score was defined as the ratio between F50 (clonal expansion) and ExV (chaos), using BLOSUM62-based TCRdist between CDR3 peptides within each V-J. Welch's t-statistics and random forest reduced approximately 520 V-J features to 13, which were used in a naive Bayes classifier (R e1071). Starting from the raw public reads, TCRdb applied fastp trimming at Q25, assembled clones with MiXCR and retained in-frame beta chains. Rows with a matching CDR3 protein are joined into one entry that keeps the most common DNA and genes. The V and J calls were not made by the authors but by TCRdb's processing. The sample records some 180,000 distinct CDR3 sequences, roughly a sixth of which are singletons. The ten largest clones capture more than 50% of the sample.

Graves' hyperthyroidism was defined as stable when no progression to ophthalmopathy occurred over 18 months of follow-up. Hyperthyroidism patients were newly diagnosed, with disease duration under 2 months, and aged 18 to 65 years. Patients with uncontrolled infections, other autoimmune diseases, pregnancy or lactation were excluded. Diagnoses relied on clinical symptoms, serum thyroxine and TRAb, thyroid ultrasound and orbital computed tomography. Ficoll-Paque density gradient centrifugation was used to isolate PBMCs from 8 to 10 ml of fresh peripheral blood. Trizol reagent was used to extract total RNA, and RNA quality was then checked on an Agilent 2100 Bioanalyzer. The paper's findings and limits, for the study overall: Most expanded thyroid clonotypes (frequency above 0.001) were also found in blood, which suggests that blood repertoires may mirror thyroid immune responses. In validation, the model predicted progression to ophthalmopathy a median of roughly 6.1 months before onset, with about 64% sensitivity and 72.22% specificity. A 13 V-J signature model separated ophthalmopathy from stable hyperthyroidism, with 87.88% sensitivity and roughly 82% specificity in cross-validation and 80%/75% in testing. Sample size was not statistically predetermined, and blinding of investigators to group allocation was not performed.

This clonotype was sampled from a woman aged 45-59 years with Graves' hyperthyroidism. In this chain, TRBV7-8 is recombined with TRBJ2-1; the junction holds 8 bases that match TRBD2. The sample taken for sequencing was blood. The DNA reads TGTGCCAGCAGCCCCTTTCCGGGGGGGAGATCCTACAATGAGCAGTTCTTC. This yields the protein CASSPFPGGRSYNEQFF. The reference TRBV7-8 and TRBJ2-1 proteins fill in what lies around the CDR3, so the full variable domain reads GAGVSQSPRYKVAKRGQDVALRCDPISGHVSLFWYQQALGQGPEFLTYFQNEAQLDKSGLPSDRFFAERPEGSVSTLKIQRTQQEDSAVYLCASSPFPGGRSYNEQFFGPGTRLTVL.